This TCR beta chain comes out of a study of cytomegalovirus exposure and HLA in healthy donors. TCRdb keeps only in-frame clones here, not all; method: immunoSEQ multiplex PCR. The sample includes 90,000 to 130,000 clones, over 85% seen only once; the top ten take over 1.5%. The trim removed 2 bases at V and 6 bases at J, leaving 8 bases unmatched. This CDR3 is 15 amino acids long. Germline loops: CDR1 KGHSH, CDR2 LQKENI. The chain carries TRBV18 and TRBJ2-7, with 9 bases identical to TRBD1. The sample was PBMCs. The receptor was derived from a woman between 18 and 30 years old in good health and CMV-seronegative. The CDR3 bases are TGTGCCAGCTCACCAGAACAGGGGGCGCAGAGCGAGCAGTACTTC. It encodes CASSPEQGAQSEQYF.